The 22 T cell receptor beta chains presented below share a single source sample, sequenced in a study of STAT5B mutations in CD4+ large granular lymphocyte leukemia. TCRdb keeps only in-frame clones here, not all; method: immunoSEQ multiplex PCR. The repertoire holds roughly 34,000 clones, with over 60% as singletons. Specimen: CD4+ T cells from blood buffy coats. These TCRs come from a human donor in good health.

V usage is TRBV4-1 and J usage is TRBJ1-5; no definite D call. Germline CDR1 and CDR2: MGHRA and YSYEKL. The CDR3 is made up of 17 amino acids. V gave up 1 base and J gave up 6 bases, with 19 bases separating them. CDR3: CASSQVGGKGDRQPQHF. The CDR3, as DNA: TGCGCCAGCAGCCAAGTAGGAGGGAAAGGAGATCGTCAGCCCCAGCATTTT.

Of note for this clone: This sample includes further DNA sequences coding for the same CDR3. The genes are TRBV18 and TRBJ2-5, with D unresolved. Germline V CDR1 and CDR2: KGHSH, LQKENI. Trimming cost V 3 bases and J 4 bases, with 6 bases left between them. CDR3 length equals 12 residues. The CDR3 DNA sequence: TGTGCCAGCTCACCCCTGGGAGAGACCCAGTACTTC. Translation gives CASSPLGETQYF.

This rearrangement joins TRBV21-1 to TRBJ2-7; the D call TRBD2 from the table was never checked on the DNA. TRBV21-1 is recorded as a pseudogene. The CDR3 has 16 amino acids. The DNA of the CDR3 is TGTGCCAGCAGCGCCGAAGGAGGGGATTGGTACTACGAGCAGTACTTC. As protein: CASSAEGGDWYYEQYF.

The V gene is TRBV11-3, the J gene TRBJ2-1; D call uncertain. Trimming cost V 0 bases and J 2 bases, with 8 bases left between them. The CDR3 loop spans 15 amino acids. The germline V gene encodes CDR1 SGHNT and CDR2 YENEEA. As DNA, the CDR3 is TGTGCCAGCAGCTTAGAAACCCTAGCCTACAATGAGCAGTTCTTC. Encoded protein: CASSLETLAYNEQFF.

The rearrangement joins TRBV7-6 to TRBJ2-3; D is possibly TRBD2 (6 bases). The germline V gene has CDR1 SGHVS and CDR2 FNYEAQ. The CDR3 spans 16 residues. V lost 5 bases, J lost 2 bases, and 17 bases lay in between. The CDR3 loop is CASSLRPGLTTDTQYF. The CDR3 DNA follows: TGTGCCAGCAGCCTAAGGCCGGGACTCACCACAGATACGCAGTATTTT.

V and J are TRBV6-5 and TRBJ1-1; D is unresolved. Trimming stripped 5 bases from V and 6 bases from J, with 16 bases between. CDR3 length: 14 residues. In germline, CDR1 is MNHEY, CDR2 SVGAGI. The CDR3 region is CASSNSREFAEAFF. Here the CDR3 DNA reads TGTGCCAGCAGTAATTCACGGGAGTTCGCTGAAGCTTTCTTT.

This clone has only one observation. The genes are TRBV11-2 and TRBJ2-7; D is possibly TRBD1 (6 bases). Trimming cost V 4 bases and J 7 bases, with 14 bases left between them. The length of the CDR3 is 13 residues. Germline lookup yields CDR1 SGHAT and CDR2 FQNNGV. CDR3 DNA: TGTGCCAGCAGCTATCACCGGGACACAGAGCAGTACTTC. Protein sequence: CASSYHRDTEQYF.

The CDR3 DNA reads TGTGCCACTTCGCAGGGGGAAACCTACGAGCAGTACTTC. This sequence encodes CATSQGETYEQYF. The rearrangement uses TRBV15 and TRBJ2-7, with 7 bases matching TRBD1. The length of the CDR3 is 13 residues. V lost 9 bases, J lost 2 bases, and 7 bases stayed unmatched. Germline V gene data show CDR1 as LNHNV and CDR2 as YYDKDF (reference sequence).

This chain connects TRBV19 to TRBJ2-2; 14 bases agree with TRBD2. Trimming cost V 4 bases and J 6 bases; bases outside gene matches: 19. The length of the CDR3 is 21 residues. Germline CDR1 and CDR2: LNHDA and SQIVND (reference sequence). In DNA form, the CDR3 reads TGTGCCAGTAGTACGGTGACGGGGACTAGCGGGGGAGCAGGGAAATCCGGGGAGCTGTTTTTT. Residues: CASSTVTGTSGGAGKSGELFF.

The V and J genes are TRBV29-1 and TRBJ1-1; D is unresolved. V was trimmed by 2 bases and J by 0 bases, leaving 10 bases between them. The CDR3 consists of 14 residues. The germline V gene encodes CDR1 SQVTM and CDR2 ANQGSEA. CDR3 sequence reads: CSVERVHLNTEAFF. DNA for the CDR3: TGCAGCGTTGAAAGGGTCCACTTGAACACTGAAGCTTTCTTT.

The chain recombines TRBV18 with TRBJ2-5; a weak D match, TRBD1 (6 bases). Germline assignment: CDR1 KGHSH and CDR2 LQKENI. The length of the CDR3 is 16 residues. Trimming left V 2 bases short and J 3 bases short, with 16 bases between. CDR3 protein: CASSPMAGAGEETQYF. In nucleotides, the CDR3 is TGTGCCAGCTCACCAATGGCAGGGGCTGGTGAAGAGACCCAGTACTTC.

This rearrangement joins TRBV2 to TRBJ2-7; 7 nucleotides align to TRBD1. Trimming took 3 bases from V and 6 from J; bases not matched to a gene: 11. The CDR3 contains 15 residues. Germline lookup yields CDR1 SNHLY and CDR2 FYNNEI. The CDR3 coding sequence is TGTGCCAGCAGTGAGGGGCCAGGGGGAATTGGCGAGCAGTACTTC. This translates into CASSEGPGGIGEQYF. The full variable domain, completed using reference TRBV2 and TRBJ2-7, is EPEVTQTPSHQVTQMGQEVILRCVPISNHLYFYWYRQILGQKVEFLVSFYNNEISEKSEIFDDQFSVERPDGSNFTLKIRSTKLEDSAMYFCASSEGPGGIGEQYFGPGTRLTVT.

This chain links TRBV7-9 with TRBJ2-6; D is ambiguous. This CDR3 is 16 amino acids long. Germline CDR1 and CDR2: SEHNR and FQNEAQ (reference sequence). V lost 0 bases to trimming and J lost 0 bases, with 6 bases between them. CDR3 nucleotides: TGTGCCAGCAGCTTAGCGCCTGGCTCTGGGGCCAACGTCCTGACTTTC. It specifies CASSLAPGSGANVLTF.

CDR3 DNA sequence: TGTGCCAGCAGCGCCGCGGGCGGGGGGGCCGCGGAGACCCAGTACTTC. This sequence encodes CASSAAGGGAAETQYF. V usage is TRBV9 and J usage is TRBJ2-5, with TRBD2 matching over 9 bases. J lost 5 bases, V lost 3 bases, and 11 bases had no gene match. This CDR3 contains 16 residues. CDR1 is SGDLS and CDR2 is YYNGEE in the germline V gene.

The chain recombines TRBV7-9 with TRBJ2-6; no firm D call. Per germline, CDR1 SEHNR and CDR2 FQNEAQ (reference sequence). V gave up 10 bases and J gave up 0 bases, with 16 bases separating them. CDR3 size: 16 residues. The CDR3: CATPSRRISGANVLTF. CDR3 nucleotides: TGTGCCACCCCTTCCAGGCGGATCTCTGGGGCCAACGTCCTGACTTTC.

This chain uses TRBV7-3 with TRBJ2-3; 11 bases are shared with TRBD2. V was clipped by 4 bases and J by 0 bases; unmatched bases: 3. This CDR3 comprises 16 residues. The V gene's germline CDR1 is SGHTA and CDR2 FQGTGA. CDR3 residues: CASSSVAGGSTDTQYF. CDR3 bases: TGTGCCAGCAGCTCCGTAGCGGGGGGGAGCACAGATACGCAGTATTTT.

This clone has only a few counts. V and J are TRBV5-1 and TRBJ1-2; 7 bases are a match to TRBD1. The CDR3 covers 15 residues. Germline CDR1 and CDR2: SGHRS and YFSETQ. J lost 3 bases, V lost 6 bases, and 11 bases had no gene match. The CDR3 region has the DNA TGCGCCAGCACTATGTTAGGGGGCGTAGACTATGGCTACACCTTC. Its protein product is CASTMLGGVDYGYTF.

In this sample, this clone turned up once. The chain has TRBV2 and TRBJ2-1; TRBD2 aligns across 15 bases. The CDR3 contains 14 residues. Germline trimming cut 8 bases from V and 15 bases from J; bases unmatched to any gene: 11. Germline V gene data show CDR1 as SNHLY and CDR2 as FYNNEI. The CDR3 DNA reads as TGTGCCAGCGCCCGGGGACTAGCGGGGGGCCCCCCGTTCTTC. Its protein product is CASARGLAGGPPFF.

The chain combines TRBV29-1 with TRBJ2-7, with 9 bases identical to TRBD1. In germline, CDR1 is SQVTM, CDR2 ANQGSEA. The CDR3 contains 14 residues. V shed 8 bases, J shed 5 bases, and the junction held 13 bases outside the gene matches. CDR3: CSFAGQGSRNEQYF. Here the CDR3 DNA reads TGCAGCTTCGCGGGACAGGGTTCACGGAACGAGCAGTACTTC.

The CDR3 nucleotides read TGTGCCAGCAGCCCGAGCGGGAGTTCCTACAATGAGCAGTTCTTC. It yields the protein CASSPSGSSYNEQFF. J is TRBJ2-1 and V is TRBV11-1, with TRBD2 identical over 8 bases. Unmatched junction bases numbered 4, after V lost 5 bases and J lost 1 base. CDR1 and CDR2 from the germline V gene are SGHAT and FQDESV (reference sequence). The CDR3 totals 15 residues.

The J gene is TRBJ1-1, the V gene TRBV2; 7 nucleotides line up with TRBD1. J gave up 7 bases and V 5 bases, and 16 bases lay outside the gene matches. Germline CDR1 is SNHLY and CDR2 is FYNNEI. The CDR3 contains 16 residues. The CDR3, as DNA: TGTGCCAGCAGTTACAATCCGGGACAGCAAAGAGGTGAAGCTTTCTTT. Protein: CASSYNPGQQRGEAFF. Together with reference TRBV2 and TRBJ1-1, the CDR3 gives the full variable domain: EPEVTQTPSHQVTQMGQEVILRCVPISNHLYFYWYRQILGQKVEFLVSFYNNEISEKSEIFDDQFSVERPDGSNFTLKIRSTKLEDSAMYFCASSYNPGQQRGEAFFGQGTRLTVV.

The CDR3 nucleotides are TGTGCCAGCAGCACTACACTAGGGAACACTGAAGCTTTCTTT. Its protein product is CASSTTLGNTEAFF. The rearrangement joins TRBV9 to TRBJ1-1; D remains ambiguous. The V gene's germline CDR1 is SGDLS and CDR2 YYNGEE. The CDR3 runs to 14 residues. V was shortened by 4 bases and J by 1 base, with 11 bases between the two germline ends.